These 26 T cell receptor beta chains were all obtained from the same sample, sequenced in a study of blood T cell repertoires in COVID-19. Repertoires were generated with immunoSEQ multiplex PCR, while TCRdb's copy carries only in-frame clones and drops some. Of about 52,000 clones in the sample, less than 90% are singletons; the top ten hold about a sixth. Sequenced input: peripheral blood. The receptors stem from a human donor with active COVID-19. The donor label of this sample is uncertain.

The genes are TRBV4-1 and TRBJ2-2; no clear D gene. There are 15 residues in the CDR3. The V gene lost 1 base and the J gene lost 3 bases, with 9 bases spanning the gap. In germline, CDR1 is MGHRA, CDR2 YSYEKL. CDR3 bases: TGCGCCAGCAGCCAAGTACTTAGATACACCGGGGAGCTGTTTTTT. The encoded protein is CASSQVLRYTGELFF.

The chain carries TRBV6-5 and TRBJ1-3, with TRBD1 as a possible D gene (6 bases). The CDR3 is made up of 14 amino acids. Germline-derived CDR1 and CDR2 are MNHEY and SVGAGI. CDR3 region: CAVRRGATGNTIYF. Here the CDR3 DNA reads TGTGCTGTCAGGCGGGGGGCTACTGGAAACACCATATATTTT.

This rearrangement joins TRBV6-6 to TRBJ2-7; no firm D call. Germline CDR1 reads MNHNY; CDR2 reads SVGAGI (reference sequence). The CDR3 is 12 amino acids. Trimming took 6 bases from V and 9 from J, leaving 15 bases between them. The CDR3 spells CASSAVRIGQYF. As DNA, the CDR3 is TGTGCCAGCAGCGCCGTCCGTATCGGGCAGTACTTC.

The rearrangement uses TRBV2 and TRBJ1-5; 7 bases are shared with TRBD1. Germline V CDR1 and CDR2: SNHLY, FYNNEI. The CDR3 contains 14 residues. Germline trimming cut 5 bases from V and 11 bases from J; bases unmatched to any gene: 12. The CDR3 spells CASSQDRSHTAQHF. In nucleotides, the CDR3 is TGTGCCAGCAGTCAGGACAGGTCCCATACAGCCCAGCATTTT.

This chain uses TRBV18 with TRBJ2-3; TRBD1 might be the D (5 bases). CDR3 length: 16 residues. Germline lookup yields CDR1 KGHSH and CDR2 LQKENI. The ends were cut back, 2 bases at V and 5 bases at J, with 17 bases in the middle. This CDR3 reads CASSPFRQGWGDTQYF. CDR3 in DNA: TGTGCCAGCTCACCATTCCGGCAGGGTTGGGGAGATACGCAGTATTTT.

The genes are TRBV13 and TRBJ1-1, with 8 positions matching TRBD1. The CDR3 sequence is 14 residues long. Germline V gene lookup returns CDR1 PRHDT and CDR2 FYEKMQ (reference sequence). The V gene end was trimmed by 6 bases and the J gene end by 1 base; junction bases not matched to a gene: 4. The CDR3 loop is CASSHRGTNTEAFF. DNA for the CDR3: TGTGCCAGCAGTCACAGGGGGACGAACACTGAAGCTTTCTTT.

The rearrangement links TRBV4-2 to TRBJ2-5, with 10 nucleotides matching TRBD2. This CDR3 comprises 18 residues. J gave up 5 bases and V 1 base, and 13 bases lay outside the gene matches. The V gene's germline CDR1 is LGHNA and CDR2 YNFKEQ. This CDR3 is CASSQAWSGGGSLETQYF. The DNA for the CDR3 is TGTGCCAGCAGCCAAGCCTGGAGCGGGGGGGGTTCGTTGGAGACCCAGTACTTC.

This chain joins TRBV18 and TRBJ2-1; D perhaps matches TRBD1 (5 bases). Germline V CDR1 and CDR2: KGHSH, LQKENI. CDR3 length: 15 amino acids. Trimming shortened V by 1 base and J by 4 bases, and 11 bases separated the two germline ends. The CDR3 reads CASSPQGIEYNEQFF. CDR3 sequence (DNA): TGTGCCAGCTCACCACAGGGGATCGAATACAATGAGCAGTTCTTC.

The chain couples TRBV21-1 to TRBJ2-1; TRBD2 reflects the table's D call only, with no check against the DNA. TRBV21-1 is a recognized pseudogene. The CDR3 totals 15 residues. DNA of the CDR3: TGTGCCAGCAGCAGAGACCCTACTATTTACAATGAGCAGTTCTTC. This gives the protein CASSRDPTIYNEQFF.

The V gene is TRBV5-5, the J gene TRBJ2-5, with D possibly matching TRBD2 (6 bases). Trimming took off 4 bases at V and 2 bases at J, with 18 bases between the two ends. Germline CDR1 SGHKS, CDR2 YYEKEE (reference sequence). This CDR3 contains 16 residues. CDR3 nucleotide sequence: TGTGCCAGCAGCGCTCCCCACCCGGGACTTCAAGAGACCCAGTACTTC. Translating it yields CASSAPHPGLQETQYF. Drawing the rest from reference TRBV5-5 and TRBJ2-5, the complete variable domain is DAGVTQSPTHLIKTRGQQVTLRCSPISGHKSVSWYQQVLGQGPQFIFQYYEKEERGRGNFPDRFSARQFPNYSSELNVNALLLGDSALYLCASSAPHPGLQETQYFGPGTRLLVL.

The CDR3, as DNA: TGTGCCAGCAGCCAAAAGACAGGGCAGAACACTGAAGCTTTCTTT. Protein sequence: CASSQKTGQNTEAFF. The chain is built from TRBV4-2 and TRBJ1-1; 7 positions agree with TRBD1. Germline CDR1 is LGHNA and CDR2 is YNFKEQ. The V segment lost 2 bases and the J segment 1 base; nucleotides outside the gene matches: 4. The CDR3 spans 15 residues.

This sequence joins TRBV5-6 and TRBJ2-7, with 8 bases matching TRBD2. CDR1 and CDR2 from the germline V gene are SGHDT and YYEEEE. This CDR3 has 15 residues. With V trimmed by 1 base and J by 5 bases, 8 bases remained unmatched. CDR3 in amino acids: CASSLIRGGRNEQYF. The CDR3 bases are TGTGCCAGCAGCTTGATCCGGGGGGGCCGGAACGAGCAGTACTTC.

This chain uses TRBV11-1 with TRBJ2-6; D not resolved. This CDR3 is 14 amino acids long. V lost 4 bases to trimming and J lost 0 bases, with 4 bases between them. Germline CDR1 is SGHAT and CDR2 is FQDESV (reference sequence). CDR3 region: CASSYSSGANVLTF. The CDR3 DNA reads as TGTGCCAGCAGCTACAGCTCTGGGGCCAACGTCCTGACTTTC.

This clone was seen only a few times. V is TRBV29-1 and J is TRBJ1-1; D unresolved. The V end was cut by 5 bases, the J end by 11 bases, with 6 bases between. CDR3 size: 8 residues. Germline V gene sequence: CDR1 SQVTM, CDR2 ANQGSEA. The CDR3 here is CSVTGAFF. The CDR3 coding sequence is TGCAGCGTTACCGGTGCTTTCTTT.

The chain carries TRBV9 and TRBJ2-1; possible D gene TRBD1, 5 bases. The CDR3 has 15 residues. V was pared by 2 bases and J by 5 bases, with 14 bases between. CDR1 and CDR2 from the germline V gene are SGDLS and YYNGEE. CDR3 in amino acids: CASSVWQGSHNEQFF. The CDR3, as DNA: TGTGCCAGCAGCGTTTGGCAGGGTTCACACAATGAGCAGTTCTTC.

V gene TRBV5-5 combines with J gene TRBJ2-7, with D possibly being TRBD2 (5 bases). The germline V and J ends were trimmed by 4 bases and 3 bases, with 17 bases remaining between them. CDR1 is SGHKS, CDR2 YYEKEE, per germline (reference sequence). The CDR3 is 15 amino acids. CDR3 in amino acids: CASSLDSGAIYEQYF. In nucleotides, the CDR3 is TGTGCCAGCAGCCTGGACTCAGGTGCGATCTACGAGCAGTACTTC.

The V gene is TRBV6-2 or TRBV6-3, the J gene TRBJ1-6; D gene unclear. Trimming left V 2 bases short and J 10 bases short, with 18 bases between. The length of the CDR3 is 16 residues. Germline CDR1 and CDR2: MNHEY and SVGEGT. CDR3 DNA: TGTGCCAGCAGTTACGGATTGTCGGGGTCCGGGTCACCCCTCCACTTT. This translates into CASSYGLSGSGSPLHF.

The chain uses TRBV9 and TRBJ2-2, with 7 bases aligning to TRBD2. V lost 4 bases and J lost 4; bases outside the gene matches: 10. Germline V gene lookup returns CDR1 SGDLS and CDR2 YYNGEE. There are 16 residues in the CDR3. The CDR3 bases are TGTGCCAGCAGCTCATCGAGAAGCGGGGTCACCGGGGAGCTGTTTTTT. It yields the protein CASSSSRSGVTGELFF.

The chain combines TRBV5-4 with TRBJ2-7; 9 bases align to TRBD1. The CDR3 is 14 residues long. Germline CDR1 and CDR2: SGHNT and YYREEE (reference sequence). J lost 4 bases, V lost 2 bases, and 4 bases had no gene match. CDR3 protein: CASSFGQGLYEQYF. In DNA, the CDR3 is TGTGCCAGCAGCTTCGGACAGGGGTTGTACGAGCAGTACTTC.

The chain links TRBV2 to TRBJ1-2; the D gene is possibly TRBD1 (6 bases). V lost 0 bases and J 3 bases, leaving 11 bases between the germline ends. The CDR3 spans 15 residues. Per the germline V gene, CDR1 is SNHLY and CDR2 is FYNNEI. The CDR3 is CASSEADSTYYGYTF. CDR3 nucleotides: TGTGCCAGCAGTGAAGCGGACAGTACTTACTATGGCTACACCTTC.

Comments on this clone: One end of the junction does not line up with germline, which may come from a read error. The chain uses TRBV5-1 and TRBJ2-2; D call uncertain. The CDR3 has 12 residues. From germline, CDR1 is SGHRS and CDR2 YFSETQ. CDR3 region: CWSGQDTGELFF. The CDR3 bases are TGTTGGTCCGGTCAGGACACCGGGGAGCTGTTTTTT.

V is TRBV12-3 or TRBV12-4 and J is TRBJ1-1; D perhaps matches TRBD1 (5 bases). The length of the CDR3 is 13 residues. Trimming cost V 5 bases and J 4 bases, with 11 bases left between them. The CDR3 sequence is CASSRMTATEAFF. The CDR3 coding sequence is TGTGCCAGCAGTAGAATGACAGCCACTGAAGCTTTCTTT.

As for this clone: One end of the junction fails to match germline, which may point to a read error. The J gene is TRBJ2-5, the V gene TRBV6-1; 12 positions match TRBD2. The CDR3 consists of 15 residues. CDR1 is MNHNS and CDR2 is SASEGT in the germline V gene. CDR3 DNA sequence: TGTGCCAGCAGGGAAGGGACTAGCGGGCAAGAGACCCAGTACTTC. Its translation is CASREGTSGQETQYF.

The gene calls are TRBV5-1 and TRBJ2-5, with D unresolved. Germline V CDR1 and CDR2: SGHRS, YFSETQ. V lost 4 bases, J lost 7 bases, and 17 bases lay in between. The CDR3 extends over 14 amino acids. CDR3 bases: TGCGCCAGCAGCCCGGGTGTGGATCTGGGGACCCAGTACTTC. Protein: CASSPGVDLGTQYF. The variable domain in full, completed from reference TRBV5-1 and TRBJ2-5, reads KAGVTQTPRYLIKTRGQQVTLSCSPISGHRSVSWYQQTPGQGLQFLFEYFSETQRNKGNFPGRFSGRQFSNSRSEMNVSTLELGDSALYLCASSPGVDLGTQYFGPGTRLLVL.

This chain links TRBV3-1 (or the pseudogene TRBV3-2) with TRBJ2-2; 7 bases are a match to TRBD1. Trimming cost V 6 bases and J 0 bases; bases outside gene matches: 4. This CDR3 contains 15 residues. Per germline, CDR1 LGHDT and CDR2 YNNKEL (reference sequence). CDR3 DNA: TGTGCCAGCAGATTCGGGACAGCGAACACCGGGGAGCTGTTTTTT. Protein: CASRFGTANTGELFF.

DNA of the CDR3: TGTGCCAGCAGTCGACAGGAAAATTATGGCTACACCTTC. Amino acids: CASSRQENYGYTF. The chain recombines TRBV12-3 or TRBV12-4 with TRBJ1-2; possible D gene TRBD1, 6 bases. The CDR3 is made up of 13 amino acids. Deletions cut 5 bases from V and 5 bases from J, with 12 bases between.